The 8 T cell receptor beta chains in this list originate from one sample, sequenced in a study of blood T cell repertoires in COVID-19. TCRdb's copy holds only in-frame clones and misses some; the assay was immunoSEQ multiplex PCR. The sample has 200,000 or so clones, approximately 90% seen once. The sequencing input was peripheral blood. The receptors originated from a man aged 25-45 years with COVID-19, enrolled during active disease.

The V gene is TRBV25-1, the J gene TRBJ1-1, with a tentative D call TRBD1 (5 bases). Trimming took off 8 bases at V and 3 bases at J, with 16 bases between the two ends. This CDR3 contains 14 residues. CDR1 is MGHDK and CDR2 is SYGVNS in the germline V gene. This chain's CDR3 is CASAKEGRDTEAFF. The CDR3 nucleotides are TGTGCCAGCGCAAAGGAGGGCAGGGACACTGAAGCTTTCTTT.

This chain connects TRBV6-6 to TRBJ1-6; a possible D gene is TRBD1 (6 bases). This CDR3 contains 14 residues. The V end was cut by 4 bases, the J end by 10 bases, with 14 bases between. Germline CDR1 MNHNY, CDR2 SVGAGI (reference sequence). The CDR3 sequence is CASSSRGGGSPLHF. In nucleotides, the CDR3 is TGTGCCAGCAGTTCCAGGGGAGGGGGGTCACCCCTCCACTTT.

The V call is TRBV15, the J call TRBJ1-2; D is unresolved. The germline CDR1 and CDR2 sequences are LNHNV and YYDKDF (reference sequence). This CDR3 spans 16 amino acids. V lost 0 bases to trimming and J lost 0 bases, with 11 bases between them. In DNA, the CDR3 is TGTGCCACCAGCAGAGATTTTACAGCCCCTAACTATGGCTACACCTTC. Its translation: CATSRDFTAPNYGYTF.

The chain couples TRBV29-1 to TRBJ2-7; possible D gene TRBD2, 8 bases. The CDR3 totals 15 residues. V gave up 1 base and J gave up 0 bases, with 13 bases separating them. Germline loops: CDR1 SQVTM, CDR2 ANQGSEA. The CDR3 is CSVEARGDSSYEQYF. The CDR3 nucleotides read TGCAGCGTTGAAGCGCGGGGGGACAGCTCCTACGAGCAGTACTTC.

The chain couples TRBV7-9 to TRBJ2-5; 9 bases are a match to TRBD1. V dropped 4 bases and J dropped 5; count of bases not matched to a gene: 5. The CDR3 has 14 amino acids. The germline CDR1 and CDR2 sequences are SEHNR and FQNEAQ (reference sequence). The CDR3 spells CASSSDRGFETQYF. CDR3 nucleotides: TGTGCCAGCAGCTCTGACAGGGGGTTCGAGACCCAGTACTTC.

The rearrangement uses TRBV5-4 and TRBJ1-2; TRBD1 might be the D (5 bases). This CDR3 has 13 residues. The germline V gene encodes CDR1 SGHNT and CDR2 YYREEE (reference sequence). Trimming took 2 bases from V and 2 from J, leaving 7 bases between them. CDR3 DNA sequence: TGTGCCAGCAGCTTCGGGGGAAACTATGGCTACACCTTC. This encodes CASSFGGNYGYTF.

This sequence joins TRBV7-8 and TRBJ2-3, with 9 bases fitting TRBD2. This CDR3 has 12 residues. The V segment lost 5 bases and the J segment 10 bases; nucleotides outside the gene matches: 4. Germline assignment: CDR1 SGHVS and CDR2 FQNEAQ. The CDR3 here is CASSPAGGAQYF. DNA for the CDR3: TGTGCCAGCAGCCCGGCGGGGGGGGCGCAGTATTTT.

The chain combines TRBV7-2 with TRBJ1-5; D unclear. Germline assignment: CDR1 SGHTA and CDR2 FQGNSA. V was cut by 7 bases and J by 1 base, with 17 bases left in between. There are 16 residues in the CDR3. The CDR3 DNA sequence: TGTGCCAGCACCCCAGAGGGTCCGGGGAGCAATCAGCCCCAGCATTTT. Protein sequence: CASTPEGPGSNQPQHF.